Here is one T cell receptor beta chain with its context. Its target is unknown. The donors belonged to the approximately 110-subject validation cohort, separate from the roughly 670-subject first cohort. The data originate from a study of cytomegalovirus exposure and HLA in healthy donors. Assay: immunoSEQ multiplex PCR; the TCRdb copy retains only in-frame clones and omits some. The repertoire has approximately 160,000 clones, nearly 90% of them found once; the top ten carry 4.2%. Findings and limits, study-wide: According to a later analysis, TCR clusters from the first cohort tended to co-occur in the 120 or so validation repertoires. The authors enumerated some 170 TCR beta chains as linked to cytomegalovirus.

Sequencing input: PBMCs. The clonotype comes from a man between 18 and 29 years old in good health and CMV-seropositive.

CDR3 nucleotide sequence: TGTGCCAGTAGTATCGGTTCCGGCGGGAGGGGAAGTGAGCAGTTCTTC. Amino acids: CASSIGSGGRGSEQFF. The genes are TRBV19 and TRBJ2-1, with 9 bases aligning to TRBD2. The germline gives CDR1 LNHDA, CDR2 SQIVND (reference sequence). The CDR3 contains 16 residues. V lost 3 bases, J lost 9 bases, and 12 bases stayed unmatched.